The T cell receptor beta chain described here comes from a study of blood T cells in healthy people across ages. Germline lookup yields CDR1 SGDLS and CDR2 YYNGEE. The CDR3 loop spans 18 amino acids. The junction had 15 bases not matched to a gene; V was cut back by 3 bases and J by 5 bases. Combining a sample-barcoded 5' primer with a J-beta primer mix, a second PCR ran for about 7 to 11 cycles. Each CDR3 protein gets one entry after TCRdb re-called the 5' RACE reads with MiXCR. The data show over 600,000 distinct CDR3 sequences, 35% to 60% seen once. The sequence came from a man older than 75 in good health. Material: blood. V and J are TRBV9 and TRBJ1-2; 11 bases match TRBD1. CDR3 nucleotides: TGTGCCAGCAGCGACTCGTGGGACAGGGGGGCGACGGCGTATGGCTACACCTTC. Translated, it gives CASSDSWDRGATAYGYTF.